This record concerns one T cell receptor beta chain sequence. Antigen specificity is unknown. From germline, CDR1 is SGHAT and CDR2 FQNNGV. The CDR3 sequence is 15 residues long. The V segment lost 3 bases and the J segment 2 bases; nucleotides outside the gene matches: 4. Profiling relied on immunoSEQ multiplex PCR, and the TCRdb table lists in-frame clones only, not all of them. The table has roughly 29,000 clones, 90% to 95% seen once. Recipient blood drawn about 28 days pretransplant and days 30, 100, 180 after. The sample originates from a study of T cell clonotyping in hematopoietic cell transplantation. Points from the study as a whole: Recipient TCR diversity dropped after transplant; expanded clonotypes rose from day 30 to 180. At the given depth, recipient repertoires were over 95% de novo clonotypes. CD4 and CD8 repertoire contributions could not be separated without sorting.

V usage is TRBV11-2 and J usage is TRBJ2-1; 7 bases align to TRBD2. Sequenced here: PBMCs, sampled 100 days after allogeneic stem cell transplant. The TCR comes from a female patient aged 50-59 years who had an allogeneic stem cell transplant from a related donor, so the T cells may come from the graft donor. Some clones in this sample may be carry-over from other donors' samples. The CDR3 region is CASSLDGGTYNEQFF. CDR3 DNA: TGTGCCAGCAGCTTGGACGGGGGGACCTACAATGAGCAGTTCTTC.